The clone carrying this T cell receptor (beta chain) was picked up many times. Its antigen is not identified. Germline-derived CDR1 and CDR2 are SGHTA and FQGNSA. The CDR3 consists of 20 residues. Losses at the gene ends were 0 bases for V and 3 bases for J; bases not matched to a gene: 14. These data are taken from a study of T cell repertoires in cytomegalovirus infection. In the study overall: Selection of CMV epitopes for the study included recently identified HLA-C-restricted and well-studied HLA-B-restricted ones. Evidence of both CMV infection and a matching HLA type came from public TCR beta signatures. Study-wide findings and caveats: Dominant in the ex vivo response were TCR beta clonotypes restricted by HLA-C and specific for CMV.

TCRdb processed the reads anew with MiXCR; each CDR3 protein has one entry. This sample yields about 830,000 distinct CDR3 sequences, of which 30% to 35% are seen a single time; roughly 12% belongs to the top ten. The sequenced sample was cultured CD8+ T cells from PBMCs, obtained from culture after CMV antigen stimulation. The TCR originated in a human donor in good health (CMV status not recorded). Some clones in this sample may be carry-over from other donors' samples. The chain employs TRBV7-2 and TRBJ2-1, with 10 bases identical to TRBD2. CDR3 sequence reads: CASSLAGRIAGGRIYNEQFF. In DNA, the CDR3 is TGTGCCAGCAGCTTAGCGGGGCGGATAGCGGGGGGTAGGATCTACAATGAGCAGTTCTTC.